This is a list of T cell receptor beta chains from one sample in a study of cytomegalovirus exposure and HLA in healthy donors. Sequenced by immunoSEQ multiplex PCR; TCRdb stores in-frame clones only, minus some. The repertoire table contains 120,000 or so clones. Material for sequencing was PBMCs. The source is a man between 18 and 35 years old in good health and CMV-seronegative. Each CDR3 is given with its conserved first and last residue. Fields, in order: V gene, D gene, J gene, CDR3 DNA, CDR3 protein. A D gene is named only where the DNA matches it firmly.

>TRBV30|NA|TRBJ1-3
TGTGCCTGGAGCCGGGACTCCGGCTCTGGAAACACCATATATTTT
CAWSRDSGSGNTIYF
>TRBV2|NA|TRBJ1-6
TGTGCCAGCAGTGGCATACCCGGGGTGGCCGATCGCATTTCACCCCTCCACTTT
CASSGIPGVADRISPLHF
>TRBV7-3|NA|TRBJ2-2
TGTGCCAGCAGCGCATGGACTGCGAACACCGGGGAGCTGTTTTTT
CASSAWTANTGELFF
>TRBV28|TRBD1|TRBJ1-2
TGTGCCAGCAGTTCACCACAACAGGGGAACTATGGCTACACCTTC
CASSSPQQGNYGYTF
>TRBV27|NA|TRBJ1-5
TGTGCCAGCAGTTTAAGTGGCCGAAATCAGCCCCAGCATTTT
CASSLSGRNQPQHF
>TRBV9|TRBD1|TRBJ2-5
TGTGCCAGCAGCGTAGGAGGGACAGGGGGAGAGCAGTACTTC
CASSVGGTGGEQYF
>TRBV5-1|TRBD1|TRBJ1-1
TGCGCCAGCAGCTTAAAACAGGGGGCTGAGAACACTGAAGCTTTCTTT
CASSLKQGAENTEAFF
>TRBV28|NA|TRBJ2-3
TGTGCCAGCAGGCCGGGACACCTCACAGATACGCAGTATTTT
CASRPGHLTDTQYF
>TRBV11-3|NA|TRBJ2-1
TGTGCCAGCAGCTTAGGCGGGTACAATGAGCAGTTCTTC
CASSLGGYNEQFF
>TRBV11-2|TRBD2|TRBJ2-2
TGTGCCAGCAGCCGACTAGCGGACCTCCACGGGGAGCTGTTTTTT
CASSRLADLHGELFF
>TRBV28|TRBD1|TRBJ1-5
TGTGCCAGCAGTTCGCTCTCGGGACAGGGCAATCAGCCCCAGCATTTT
CASSSLSGQGNQPQHF
>TRBV27|TRBD1|TRBJ2-1
TGTGCCAGCAGTTCGACCTCAGGGGGCGCATACAATGAGCAGTTCTTC
CASSSTSGGAYNEQFF
>TRBV7-2|TRBD2|TRBJ2-1
TGTGCCAGCGCGGGGGTTGCTGCGTCGGTGGCTGAGCAGTTCTTC
CASAGVAASVAEQFF
>TRBV7-9|NA|TRBJ2-3
TGTGCCAGCAGCCTCGCCCTAGTGGTAGATACGCAGTATTTT
CASSLALVVDTQYF
>TRBV5-1|TRBD1|TRBJ2-5
TGCGCCAGCAGCTTGCGACCGGGACAGGGGTATGAGACCCAGTACTTC
CASSLRPGQGYETQYF
>TRBV18|TRBD1|TRBJ2-3
TGTGCCAGCTCTCCCGGGACAGGGGACACAGATACGCAGTATTTT
CASSPGTGDTDTQYF
>TRBV5-1|TRBD2|TRBJ2-1
TGCGCCAGCAGCTGGCTAGCGGGGGGCGTCGATGAGCAGTTCTTC
CASSWLAGGVDEQFF
>TRBV4-1|NA|TRBJ2-1
TGCGCCAGCAGCCAAGAGGGGGCGGGAGCGGACTACAATGAGCAGTTCTTC
CASSQEGAGADYNEQFF
>TRBV5-4|NA|TRBJ2-3
TGTGCCAGCAGCTTGGAGGCGGGGGCCAGCACAGATACGCAGTATTTT
CASSLEAGASTDTQYF
>TRBV5-6|NA|TRBJ1-1
TGTGCCAGCAGCTTCCAGGGTGGCACTGAAGCTTTCTTT
CASSFQGGTEAFF
>TRBV4-1|NA|TRBJ1-1
TGCGCCAGCAGCCCCCGGGCGGGGGCGAGCACTGAAGCTTTCTTT
CASSPRAGASTEAFF
>TRBV9|NA|TRBJ2-1
TGTGCCAGCACCCCAGGGGCTACCTACAATGAGCAGTTCTTC
CASTPGATYNEQFF
>TRBV27|TRBD2|TRBJ2-1
TGTGCCAGCTACAGCGGGGGAAGATACAATGAGCAGTTCTTC
CASYSGGRYNEQFF
>TRBV27|TRBD2|TRBJ2-1
TGTGCCAGCAGACTAGCGGGGAATGAGCAGTTCTTC
CASRLAGNEQFF
>TRBV10-2|NA|TRBJ1-1
TGCGCCAGCAGTGAAGATGGGGCTGGAGCTTTCTTT
CASSEDGAGAFF
>TRBV9|NA|TRBJ1-6
TGTGCCAGCAGCGTAGGCCCCCGGGGGTGGGATTCACCCCTCCACTTT
CASSVGPRGWDSPLHF
>TRBV7-9|NA|TRBJ2-7
TGTGCCAGCAGCTTAAGCGCCTCCTACGAGCAGTACTTC
CASSLSASYEQYF
>TRBV5-1|NA|TRBJ2-1
TGCGCCAGCAGCTTGAGCGGACTAATCGGCAATGAGCAGTTCTTC
CASSLSGLIGNEQFF
>TRBV28|NA|TRBJ1-1
TGTGCCAGCGAACTGGGGGGGGTTATGGGTACTGAAGCTTTCTTT
CASELGGVMGTEAFF
>TRBV28|NA|TRBJ1-5
TGTGCCAGCACCATGGGGAGGTTAAGCAATCAGCCCCAGCATTTT
CASTMGRLSNQPQHF
>TRBV7-8|NA|TRBJ2-1
TGTGCCAGCAGCCTTTCATGGGGGGGCGGCGATGAGCAGTTCTTC
CASSLSWGGGDEQFF
>TRBV27|NA|TRBJ1-2
TGTGCCAGCAGGAAGAGAGACAGCCATTATGGCTACACCTTC
CASRKRDSHYGYTF
>TRBV10-1|TRBD2|TRBJ2-7
TGCGCCAGCAGTCCAACTCTAGCGGGATTCTACGAGCAGTACTTC
CASSPTLAGFYEQYF
>TRBV7-6|NA|TRBJ1-4
TGTGCCAGCAGCCTCGACAGAACTAATGAAAAACTGTTTTTT
CASSLDRTNEKLFF
>TRBV5-1|NA|TRBJ2-5
TGCGCCAGCAGCTCCCGCCGAGGGACGGGGGGCGTTGAGACCCAGTACTTC
CASSSRRGTGGVETQYF
>TRBV28|TRBD1|TRBJ1-5
TGTGCCAGCAGCTTCGGACAGGGGGTAGGTCAGCCCCAGCATTTT
CASSFGQGVGQPQHF
>TRBV25-1|NA|TRBJ1-1
TGTGCCAGCAGTGAATTTGAGGGTACGAACACTGAAGCTTTCTTT
CASSEFEGTNTEAFF
>TRBV10-1|NA|TRBJ2-7
TGCGCCAGCAGTTCACAGGGTACTTACGAGCAGTACTTC
CASSSQGTYEQYF
>TRBV7-9|NA|TRBJ1-4
TGTGCCAGCAGCTTAGTTGTCGGAGCTGCTAATGAAAAACTGTTTTTT
CASSLVVGAANEKLFF
>TRBV9|TRBD1|TRBJ1-3
TGTGCCAGCAGCGCTGGGACAGGGGGAAGAGGTAGAAACACCATATATTTT
CASSAGTGGRGRNTIYF
>TRBV4-1|NA|TRBJ1-5
TGCGCCAGCAGCCAAGAGAGAGGCAATCAGCCCCAGCATTTT
CASSQERGNQPQHF
>TRBV27|TRBD1|TRBJ2-5
TGTGCCAGCAGTTTAAGGTCAGGGGGCGTTCGAGTTCTTGGGGAGACCCAGTACTTC
CASSLRSGGVRVLGETQYF